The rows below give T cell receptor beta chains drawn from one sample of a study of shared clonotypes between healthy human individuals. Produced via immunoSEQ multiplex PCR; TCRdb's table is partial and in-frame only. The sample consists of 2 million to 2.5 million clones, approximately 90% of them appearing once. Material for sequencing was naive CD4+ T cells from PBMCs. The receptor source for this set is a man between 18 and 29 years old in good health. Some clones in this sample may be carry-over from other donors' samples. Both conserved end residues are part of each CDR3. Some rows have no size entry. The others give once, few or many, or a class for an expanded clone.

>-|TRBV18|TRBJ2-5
CASSRSRGRMETQYF
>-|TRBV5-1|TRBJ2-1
CASSLRDSSYNEQFF
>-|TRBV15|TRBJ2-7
CATSNPTSGSYEQYF
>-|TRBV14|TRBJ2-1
CASSQGRNEQFF
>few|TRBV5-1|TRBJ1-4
CASSLGQVREKLFF
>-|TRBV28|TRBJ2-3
CASSEPGTSTDTQYF
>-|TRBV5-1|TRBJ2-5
CASSNSQGERGETQYF
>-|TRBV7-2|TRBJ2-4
CASSLAFSGTSTNIQYF
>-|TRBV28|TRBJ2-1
CASSLSGQGVHNEQFF
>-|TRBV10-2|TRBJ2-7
CASSESGRGRGSYEQYF
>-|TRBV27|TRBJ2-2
CASSPRLAGGTGELFF
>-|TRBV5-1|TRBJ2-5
CASSLGLPGQETQYF
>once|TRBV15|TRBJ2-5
CATSKGEETQYF
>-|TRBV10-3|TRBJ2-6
CAISAGNSGANVLTF
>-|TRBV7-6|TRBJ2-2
CASSLVSGELFF
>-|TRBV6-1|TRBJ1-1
CASRMDRLNTEAFF
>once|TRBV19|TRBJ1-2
CASTARGGGYTF
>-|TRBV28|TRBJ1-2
CASKISAGAYGYTF
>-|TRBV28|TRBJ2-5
CASSLWGGQETQYF
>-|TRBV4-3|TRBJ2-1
CASSQVHRDNEQFF
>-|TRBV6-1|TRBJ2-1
CASSVGTSGNEQFF
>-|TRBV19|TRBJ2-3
CASSLGQSSSDTQYF
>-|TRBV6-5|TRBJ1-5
CASSPGTGNQPQHF
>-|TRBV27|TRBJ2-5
CASSSLVNQETQYF
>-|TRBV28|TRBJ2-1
CASRIRQGSNEQFF
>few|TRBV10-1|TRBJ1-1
CASSTPVNTEAFF
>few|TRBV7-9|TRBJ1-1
CASSTRVMNTEAFF
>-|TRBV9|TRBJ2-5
CASSVRLAGGETQYF
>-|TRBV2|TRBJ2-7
CASSGGIRTSGRNEQYF
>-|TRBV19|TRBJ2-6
CATADRASSGANVLTF
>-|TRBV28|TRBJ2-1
CASSLEQNYYNEQFF
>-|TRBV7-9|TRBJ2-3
CASSARQASTDTQYF
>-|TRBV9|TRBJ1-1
CASSVGGGMNTEAFF
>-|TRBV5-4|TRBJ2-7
CASSPPSGAEQYF
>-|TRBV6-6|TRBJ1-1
CASTHRVAGENTEAFF
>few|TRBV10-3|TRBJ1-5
CAINGGSNQPQHF
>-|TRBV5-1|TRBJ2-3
CASRPDSGSSTDTQYF
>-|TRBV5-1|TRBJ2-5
CASSVGQSRKAQYF
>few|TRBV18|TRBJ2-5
CASSPGRTGAGAQYF
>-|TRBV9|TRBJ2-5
CASSVTSGTQETQYF
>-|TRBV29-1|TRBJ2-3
CSVETDGTSGGTDTQYF